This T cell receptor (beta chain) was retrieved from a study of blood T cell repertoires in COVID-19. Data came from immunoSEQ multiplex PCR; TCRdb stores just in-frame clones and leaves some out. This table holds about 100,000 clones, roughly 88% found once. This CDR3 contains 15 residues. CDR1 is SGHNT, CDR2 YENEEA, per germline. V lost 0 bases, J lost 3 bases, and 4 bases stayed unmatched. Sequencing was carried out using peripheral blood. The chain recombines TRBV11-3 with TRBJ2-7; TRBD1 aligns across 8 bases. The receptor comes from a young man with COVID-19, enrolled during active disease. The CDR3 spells CASSLDGDRNYEQYF. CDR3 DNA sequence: TGTGCCAGCAGCTTAGATGGGGACAGGAACTACGAGCAGTACTTC.